The present entry profiles one T cell receptor beta chain with its context. Antigen: not known. Primers: 60 Vbeta forward and 13 Jbeta reverse. Measured with immunoSEQ multiplex PCR; TCRdb has only the in-frame clones, and not every one. The sample shows some 180,000 clones, more than 65% of them seen only once. Regarding donors, all were healthy bone marrow donors. The record originates from a study of cytomegalovirus exposure and HLA in healthy donors. Broader study findings: Most TCR sequences were rare, but some public TCRs occurred in many donors. The likely explanation for a cluster of highly shared sequence variants was sequencing artifact. For TCR beta chains, V- and J-gene trimming was later linked to a missense DCLRE1C variant.

The ends lost 3 bases at V and 8 bases at J; junction bases unmatched: 13. This CDR3 comprises 16 residues. Germline CDR1 reads SGHAT; CDR2 reads FQNNGV. This chain links TRBV11-2 with TRBJ2-1, with 7 positions matching TRBD1. Sample: PBMCs. The sequence derives from a girl aged 2 to 9 in good health and CMV-seropositive. This CDR3 reads CASSLGASRGIDEQFF. CDR3 nucleotides: TGTGCCAGCAGCTTGGGGGCCAGCAGGGGGATCGATGAGCAGTTCTTC.